A single sample gave rise to the 15 T cell receptor beta chains below, sequenced in a study of blood T cell repertoires in COVID-19 (dated by TCRdb to between 2020 and 2021). The library came from the immunoSEQ multiplex PCR assay. As stored in TCRdb, this immuneACCESS dataset retains in-frame rearrangements with V and J assigned. A fraction of the clones does not appear; measured against another copy, unresolved V genes explain less than half of the discrepancy, and the remainder lacks a known reason. Counted in this sample were over 130,000 clones; more than 75% of them appeared once. Of the sample, under 2.5% falls within the top ten clones. The source material was peripheral blood. These receptors all come from a man between 65 and 85 years old with acute or convalescent COVID-19.

This chain uses TRBV19 with TRBJ1-2; no clear D gene. The CDR3 contains 13 residues. From germline, CDR1 is LNHDA and CDR2 SQIVND (reference sequence). The V end lost 5 bases, the J end lost 8 bases, and 15 bases lay between the germline ends. CDR3 protein: CASSPGRVGGYTF. In DNA, the CDR3 is TGTGCCAGTAGTCCCGGGAGGGTAGGCGGCTACACCTTC.

The chain links TRBV2 to TRBJ2-3; 10 nucleotides match TRBD2. Germline V lookup: CDR1 SNHLY, CDR2 FYNNEI. With 10 bases clipped from V and 4 bases from J, the junction kept 17 bases outside the gene matches. The CDR3 runs 17 residues. The CDR3 nucleotides are TGTGCCATCAAGATGGGGAGCGGGGGGGCCAGTGCAGATACGCAGTATTTT. It yields the protein CAIKMGSGGASADTQYF.

To note about this clone: Distinct nucleotide sequences in the sample also encode this CDR3. This sequence joins TRBV9 and TRBJ2-1; 11 positions match TRBD2. Trimming at V came to 4 bases and at J to 0 bases, leaving 3 bases not matched to a gene. The germline V gene has CDR1 SGDLS and CDR2 YYNGEE. The CDR3 sequence is 16 residues long. CDR3 in amino acids: CASSPSGGRSYNEQFF. Written as DNA, the CDR3 is TGTGCCAGCAGCCCTAGCGGGGGGCGCTCCTACAATGAGCAGTTCTTC.

This chain uses TRBV5-4 with TRBJ1-2, with a tentative D call TRBD1 (5 bases). Germline V lookup: CDR1 SGHNT, CDR2 YYREEE (reference sequence). This CDR3 comprises 15 residues. Deletions cut 4 bases from V and 4 bases from J, with 17 bases between. Here the CDR3 reads CASSGTGSGGYGYTF. Here the CDR3 DNA reads TGTGCCAGCAGCGGCACGGGCTCCGGGGGCTATGGCTACACCTTC.

The chain couples TRBV19 to TRBJ2-2; D not certain. Germline CDR1 is LNHDA and CDR2 is SQIVND (reference sequence). The CDR3 loop spans 13 amino acids. V was shortened by 5 bases and J by 8 bases, with 12 bases between the two germline ends. CDR3 region: CASSSSVRGELFF. The CDR3 DNA is TGTGCCAGTAGTTCCTCAGTCAGAGGGGAGCTGTTTTTT.

The chain has TRBV28 and TRBJ1-4, with TRBD1 matching over 9 bases. Germline loops: CDR1 MDHEN, CDR2 SYDVKM. The CDR3 covers 15 residues. V was clipped by 4 bases and J by 4 bases; unmatched bases: 4. As DNA, the CDR3 is TGTGCCAGCAGTTCCCGACAGGGGGGTAATGAAAAACTGTTTTTT. Protein: CASSSRQGGNEKLFF.

The genes are TRBV5-1 and TRBJ2-3, with 10 nucleotides matching TRBD2. The trim removed 1 base at V and 7 bases at J, leaving 3 bases unmatched. The germline V gene has CDR1 SGHRS and CDR2 YFSETQ. This CDR3 comprises 14 residues. The CDR3 nucleotides are TGCGCCAGCAGCTTGACTAGCGGGGAGAATACGCAGTATTTT. Its protein is CASSLTSGENTQYF.

The J gene is TRBJ1-1, the V gene TRBV19; D gene uncertain. Trimming pared 5 bases from V and 2 bases from J, leaving 9 bases between. This CDR3 has 13 residues. Germline loops: CDR1 LNHDA, CDR2 SQIVND (reference sequence). The CDR3 nucleotides are TGTGCCAGTAGTGAGGCGAGAAACACTGAAGCTTTCTTT. It yields the protein CASSEARNTEAFF.

The chain joins TRBV5-1 to TRBJ1-3; 7 bases agree with TRBD1. Losses at the gene ends were 0 bases for V and 2 bases for J; bases not matched to a gene: 5. The CDR3 covers 16 residues. Germline assignment: CDR1 SGHRS and CDR2 YFSETQ. CDR3 DNA sequence: TGCGCCAGCAGCTTGGGACAGGGAGGCACTGGAAACACCATATATTTT. Translating gives CASSLGQGGTGNTIYF.

The chain joins TRBV9 to TRBJ2-5, with 14 bases identical to TRBD2. The CDR3 runs to 16 residues. Germline V gives CDR1 SGDLS, CDR2 YYNGEE. J was trimmed by 5 bases and V by 3 bases; bases with no gene match: 6. The CDR3 is CASSAQTSGGAETQYF. For the CDR3, the DNA is TGTGCCAGCAGCGCCCAGACTAGCGGGGGGGCGGAGACCCAGTACTTC. Based on the CDR3 plus reference TRBV9 and TRBJ2-5, the full variable domain is DSGVTQTPKHLITATGQRVTLRCSPRSGDLSVYWYQQSLDQGLQFLIQYYNGEERAKGNILERFSAQQFPDLHSELNLSSLELGDSALYFCASSAQTSGGAETQYFGPGTRLLVL.

V usage is TRBV11-1 and J usage is TRBJ1-1; 12 bases agree with TRBD1. Losses at the gene ends were 1 base for V and 5 bases for J; bases not matched to a gene: 5. The CDR3 has 16 amino acids. CDR1 and CDR2 from the germline V gene are SGHAT and FQDESV (reference sequence). The CDR3 region is CASSLVGTGGRTEAFF. CDR3 sequence (DNA): TGTGCCAGCAGCTTAGTTGGGACAGGGGGCAGGACTGAAGCTTTCTTT.

This chain joins TRBV1 and TRBJ1-5. TRBV1 is marked as a pseudogene. This CDR3 contains 18 residues. CDR3 nucleotides: TGCACCAGCAGCCACCGGGGGTGCGGTTGGGTGTTTGGTCAGCCCCAGCATTTT. Translated, it gives CTSSHRGCGWVFGQPQHF.

This chain uses TRBV2 with TRBJ1-3, with D maybe TRBD1 (6 bases). Germline V gives CDR1 SNHLY, CDR2 FYNNEI. The V end lost 9 bases, the J end lost 2 bases, and 17 bases lay between the germline ends. The CDR3 has 15 amino acids. The CDR3 DNA reads as TGTGCCAGTAGGGGGAATGGGGTTCCTGGAAACACCATATATTTT. Its translation: CASRGNGVPGNTIYF.

The chain links TRBV7-2 to TRBJ1-2; TRBD1 matches at 7 bases. Germline CDR1 reads SGHTA; CDR2 reads FQGNSA. This CDR3 contains 15 residues. The V segment lost 0 bases and the J segment 6 bases; nucleotides outside the gene matches: 7. CDR3 bases: TGTGCCAGCAGCTTAGCTCTCCAGGGGGTGGATGGCTACACCTTC. This encodes CASSLALQGVDGYTF.

The V gene is TRBV11-3, the J gene TRBJ2-5; TRBD2 matches at 12 bases. This CDR3 is 17 amino acids long. CDR1 and CDR2 (germline): SGHNT, YENEEA. The ends lost 5 bases at V and 5 bases at J; junction bases unmatched: 12. CDR3 amino acids: CASSPGGSSGGAETQYF. The CDR3 DNA sequence: TGTGCCAGCAGCCCAGGAGGATCTAGCGGGGGGGCCGAGACCCAGTACTTC.